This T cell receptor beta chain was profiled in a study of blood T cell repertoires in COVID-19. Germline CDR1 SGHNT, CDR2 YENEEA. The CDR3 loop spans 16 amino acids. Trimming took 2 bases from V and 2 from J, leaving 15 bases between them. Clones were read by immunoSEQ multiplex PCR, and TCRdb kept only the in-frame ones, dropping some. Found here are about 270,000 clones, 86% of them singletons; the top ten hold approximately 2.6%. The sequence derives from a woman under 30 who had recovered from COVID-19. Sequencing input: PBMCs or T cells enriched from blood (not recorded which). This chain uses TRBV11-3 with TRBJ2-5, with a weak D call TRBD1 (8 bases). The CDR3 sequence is CASSLTGGGGQETQYF. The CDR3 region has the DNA TGTGCCAGCAGCTTAACAGGGGGGGGCGGGCAAGAGACCCAGTACTTC.